Presented here are 15 T cell receptor beta chains from one specimen sequenced in a study of blood T cell repertoires in COVID-19 (dated by TCRdb to the early 2020s). Receptor libraries were prepared by the immunoSEQ multiplex PCR assay. TCRdb re-hosts the immuneACCESS table, in-frame sequences only. Its copies lack some clones; in the studies checked, an unresolved V gene accounts for under half of them, and the cause for the rest is not known. Recorded for this sample are about 45,000 clones; 90% to 95% of them occurred a single time. Approximately 6% of the sample goes to the ten largest clones. The material sequenced was peripheral blood. These receptors were collected from a human donor in a cohort sampled during active COVID-19.

The chain employs TRBV18 and TRBJ2-1; 7 nucleotides agree with TRBD2. Per germline, CDR1 KGHSH and CDR2 LQKENI. Trimming removed 10 bases from V and 3 bases from J; junction bases left unmatched: 3. This CDR3 contains 12 residues. The CDR3, as DNA: TGTGCCACGGCTAGCGGCTACAATGAGCAGTTCTTC. Its protein product is CATASGYNEQFF.

The V gene is TRBV3-1 (or the pseudogene TRBV3-2), the J gene TRBJ2-2, with D tentatively TRBD2 (5 bases). V lost 1 base, J lost 6 bases, and 12 bases lay in between. Germline V CDR1 and CDR2: LGHDT, YNNKEL (reference sequence). The CDR3 length is 15 residues. CDR3 residues: CASSQVGGGAGELFF. The CDR3 region has the DNA TGTGCCAGCAGCCAAGTCGGAGGAGGAGCCGGGGAGCTGTTTTTT.

The V gene is TRBV6-1, the J gene TRBJ2-7; a weak D match, TRBD1 (6 bases). V dropped 4 bases and J dropped 5 bases, with 27 bases sitting between them. The CDR3 has 18 residues. Germline V gene sequence: CDR1 MNHNS, CDR2 SASEGT. The CDR3 nucleotides are TGTGCCAGCAGTGCCTCCGGGGACATGGGCCCCCCCATCGACGAGCAGTACTTC. Translated, it gives CASSASGDMGPPIDEQYF.

This chain uses TRBV6-5 with TRBJ1-2; 12 nucleotides align to TRBD1. The CDR3 loop spans 15 amino acids. The junction had 7 bases not matched to a gene; V was cut back by 5 bases and J by 6 bases. Germline lookup yields CDR1 MNHEY and CDR2 SVGAGI. In nucleotides, the CDR3 is TGTGCCAGCAGTCGGTTGGGACAGGGGGCAGATGGCTACACCTTC. Translated: CASSRLGQGADGYTF.

The rearrangement links TRBV10-1 to TRBJ2-1; 8 nucleotides match TRBD2. Germline CDR1 reads WNHNN; CDR2 reads SYGVQD (reference sequence). This CDR3 region has 14 residues. V lost 7 bases to trimming and J lost 4 bases; unmatched junction nucleotides: 6. This chain's CDR3 is CASTFSGSYNEQFF. CDR3 sequence (DNA): TGCGCCAGCACATTCAGCGGGAGTTACAATGAGCAGTTCTTC.

This chain joins TRBV27 and TRBJ2-2, with D possibly TRBD2 on 6 matching bases. The CDR3 length is 16 residues. V lost 2 bases and J lost 5, with 15 bases in between. CDR1 MNHEY and CDR2 SMNVEV come from the germline V gene (reference sequence). This CDR3 is CASSLTGRGNTGELFF. The CDR3 nucleotides read TGTGCCAGCAGTTTAACAGGTCGGGGGAATACCGGGGAGCTGTTTTTT.

This chain uses TRBV5-1 with TRBJ2-7, with D maybe TRBD2 (7 bases). Germline-derived CDR1 and CDR2 are SGHRS and YFSETQ. CDR3 length: 17 residues. The V and J ends lost 1 base and 2 bases respectively, with 19 bases between them. The CDR3 spells CASSLRGGPLLAYEQYF. In DNA form, the CDR3 reads TGCGCCAGCAGCTTGAGGGGGGGCCCCTTATTGGCCTACGAGCAGTACTTC.

The rearrangement uses TRBV5-1 and TRBJ1-3; TRBD1 matches at 9 bases. Per the germline V gene, CDR1 is SGHRS and CDR2 is YFSETQ. J gave up 0 bases and V 2 bases, and 6 bases lay outside the gene matches. The CDR3 covers 17 residues. The CDR3 DNA reads as TGCGCCAGCAGCTTTGGGACAGGGACGTACTCTGGAAACACCATATATTTT. Encoded protein: CASSFGTGTYSGNTIYF.

This clone has a single count. The chain couples TRBV5-4 to TRBJ1-1, with 7 bases identical to TRBD1. Trimming at V came to 0 bases and at J to 4 bases, leaving 3 bases not matched to a gene. Germline V gene data show CDR1 as SGHNT and CDR2 as YYREEE (reference sequence). The CDR3 covers 14 residues. Written as DNA, the CDR3 is TGTGCCAGCAGCTTGGTCGGGACAGCCACTGAAGCTTTCTTT. This codes for CASSLVGTATEAFF.

The chain has TRBV7-8 and TRBJ2-5, with D perhaps TRBD2 (6 bases). V shed 6 bases and J shed 2 bases, with 16 bases lying between them. The CDR3 contains 15 residues. Looked up from germline, CDR1 is SGHVS and CDR2 is FQNEAQ. CDR3 loop: CASSGPTGGQETQYF. CDR3 coding DNA: TGTGCCAGCAGTGGACCTACTGGGGGGCAAGAGACCCAGTACTTC.

This chain uses TRBV14 with TRBJ2-7, with 10 bases identical to TRBD2. From germline, CDR1 is SGHDN and CDR2 FVKESK. V was clipped by 4 bases and J by 3 bases; unmatched bases: 9. This CDR3 has 16 amino acids. Here the CDR3 DNA reads TGTGCCAGCAGCCCACAAGGACTAGCGGCTTTCTACGAGCAGTACTTC. This encodes CASSPQGLAAFYEQYF.

This clone was detected once. The V and J genes are TRBV6-1 and TRBJ1-1, with 11 bases lining up with TRBD1. Germline V lookup: CDR1 MNHNS, CDR2 SASEGT. This CDR3 has 17 residues. Trimming removed 3 bases from V and 0 bases from J; junction bases left unmatched: 6. The CDR3 here is CASSDRTGGFMNTEAFF. The CDR3 DNA reads TGTGCCAGCAGTGACCGGACAGGGGGCTTTATGAACACTGAAGCTTTCTTT.

The genes are TRBV6-2 or TRBV6-3 and TRBJ1-1; D call uncertain. V shed 1 base and J shed 3 bases, with 9 bases lying between them. From germline, CDR1 is MNHEY and CDR2 SVGEGT. The CDR3 is made up of 14 amino acids. The CDR3 nucleotides are TGTGCCAGCAGTTACTTGGGAGCCTACACTGAAGCTTTCTTT. This codes for CASSYLGAYTEAFF.

This clone showed up just a few times. The chain uses TRBV30 and TRBJ2-7; 8 bases line up with TRBD2. CDR3 length: 14 amino acids. V lost 8 bases to trimming and J lost 5 bases; unmatched junction nucleotides: 14. The germline V gene has CDR1 GTSNPN and CDR2 SVGIG (reference sequence). The CDR3 sequence: CAGTTGTRSHEQYF. In DNA form, the CDR3 reads TGTGCCGGGACAACCGGGACTAGGAGCCACGAGCAGTACTTC.

This chain links TRBV11-3 with TRBJ1-1; D possibly corresponds to TRBD1 (6 bases). Trimming took off 3 bases at V and 3 bases at J, with 8 bases between the two ends. Germline values: CDR1 SGHNT, CDR2 YENEEA. The CDR3 has 13 amino acids. The CDR3 is CASSFSGDTEAFF. The CDR3 nucleotides read TGTGCCAGCAGCTTCTCAGGGGACACTGAAGCTTTCTTT.